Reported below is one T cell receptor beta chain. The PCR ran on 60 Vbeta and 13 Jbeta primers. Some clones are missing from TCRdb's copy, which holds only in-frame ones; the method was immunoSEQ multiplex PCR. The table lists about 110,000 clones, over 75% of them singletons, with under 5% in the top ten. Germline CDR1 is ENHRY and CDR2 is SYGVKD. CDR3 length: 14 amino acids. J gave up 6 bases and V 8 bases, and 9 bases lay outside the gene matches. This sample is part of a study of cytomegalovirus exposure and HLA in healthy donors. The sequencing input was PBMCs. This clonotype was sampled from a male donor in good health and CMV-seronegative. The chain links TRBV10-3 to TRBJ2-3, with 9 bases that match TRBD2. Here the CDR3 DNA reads TGTGCCATCGGGGGGGGACTAGCAACGGATACGCAGTATTTT. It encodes CAIGGGLATDTQYF.